The T cell receptor (beta chain) described here comes from a study of blood T cell repertoires in COVID-19. In the study overall: T cells, B-cell-depleted T cells, or PBMCs provided the cDNA or gDNA that served as material.

Clones were read by immunoSEQ multiplex PCR, and TCRdb kept only the in-frame ones, dropping some. The table includes 110,000 to 150,000 clones, about 84% detected once. CDR1 and CDR2 from the germline V gene are KGHSH and LQKENI. V was shortened by 0 bases and J by 2 bases, with 11 bases between the two germline ends. The CDR3 consists of 16 residues. The count of this clone is one. The clonotype originates from a woman younger than 30 who had been exposed to COVID-19. Material for sequencing was PBMCs or T cells enriched from blood (not recorded which). The gene calls are TRBV18 and TRBJ1-5, with a weak D call TRBD1 (5 bases). Here the CDR3 DNA reads TGTGCCAGCTCACCACCGGGCCCGGGGGGCAATCAGCCCCAGCATTTT. As protein: CASSPPGPGGNQPQHF.